Listed below are T cell receptor beta chains from one sample, sequenced in a study of beta chain features in type 1 diabetes. Here immunoSEQ multiplex PCR was the method, and the copy in TCRdb shows in-frame clones only, minus some. Here the sample spans under 950,000 clones, about a sixth being singletons. Input material: naive CD4+ T cells from blood. These receptors came from a woman between 18 and 29 years old in good health. CDR3s include the opening cysteine and the closing phenylalanine or tryptophan. D genes are given only for firm matches. The size entry is marked missing in some rows and otherwise reads once, few, many or a size class.

TRBJ2-5,TRBV10-3,few,-,CATFEGGDRTQYF,TGTGCCACGTTTGAGGGTGGCGACCGAACCCAGTACTTC
TRBJ2-1,TRBV6-5,-,TRBD2,CASSYGRAGYNEQFF,TGTGCCAGCAGTTACGGTCGAGCGGGATACAATGAGCAGTTCTTC
TRBJ1-1,TRBV4-1,few,-,CASSQDRGRWTEAFF,TGCGCCAGCAGCCAAGATAGAGGGAGGTGGACTGAAGCTTTCTTT
TRBJ2-1,TRBV6-1,few,-,CASSEAGVGGRNYNEQFF,TGTGCCAGCAGTGAAGCGGGTGTTGGAGGCAGGAATTACAATGAGCAGTTCTTC
TRBJ2-5,TRBV28,-,-,CASAVPRLETQYF,TGTGCCAGCGCGGTCCCTCGGCTGGAGACCCAGTACTTC
TRBJ2-2,TRBV15,few,-,CATSRDPEPGELFF,TGTGCCACCAGCAGAGATCCCGAGCCCGGGGAGCTGTTTTTT
TRBJ2-1,TRBV6-6,few,TRBD2,CASSLTSGRNNEQFF,TGTGCCAGCAGTCTAACTAGCGGGAGGAACAATGAGCAGTTCTTC
TRBJ2-7,TRBV7-9,-,-,CASSGHSTLIYEQYF,TGTGCCAGCAGCGGTCACTCGACTCTAATTTACGAGCAGTACTTC
TRBJ1-1,TRBV5-1,few,-,CASSPDSLPEAFF,TGCGCCAGCAGTCCGGACAGCCTACCTGAAGCTTTCTTT
TRBJ2-5,TRBV5-6,-,-,CASSSGNALGETQYF,TGTGCCAGCAGCTCCGGGAATGCGCTGGGGGAGACCCAGTACTTC
TRBJ1-5,TRBV2,few,-,CASSEMSSNQPQHF,TGTGCCAGCAGTGAAATGAGTAGCAATCAGCCCCAGCATTTT
TRBJ2-7,TRBV7-9,-,-,CASSQRPAGYEQYF,TGCGCCAGCAGCCAACGTCCGGCGGGGTACGAGCAGTACTTC
TRBJ2-2,TRBV7-2,-,-,CASSLSRSNTGELFF,TGTGCCAGCAGCTTATCGCGCTCGAACACCGGGGAGCTGTTTTTT
TRBJ2-3,TRBV7-9,few,-,CASSSTEASTDTQYF,TGTGCCAGCAGCTCTACAGAGGCTAGCACAGATACGCAGTATTTT
TRBJ2-1,TRBV10-3,few,-,CAGGGRMSNEQFF,TGTGCCGGGGGGGGCAGAATGTCCAATGAGCAGTTCTTC
TRBJ2-2,TRBV9,few,-,CASSVAGNTGELFF,TGTGCCAGCAGCGTAGCTGGGAACACCGGGGAGCTGTTTTTT
TRBJ2-7,TRBV13,few,-,CASSQPSRLLGSYEQYF,TGTGCCAGCAGTCAGCCTTCCCGTTTACTCGGCTCCTACGAGCAGTACTTC
TRBJ2-7,TRBV5-1,few,TRBD2,CASKGLAGDEQYF,TGCGCCAGCAAGGGACTAGCGGGAGACGAGCAGTACTTC
TRBJ2-3,TRBV2,few,-,CASSIFREPQYF,TGTGCCAGCAGTATTTTCCGGGAGCCACAGTATTTT
TRBJ2-2,TRBV28,few,-,CASTTYTGELFF,TGTGCCAGCACAACCTACACCGGGGAGCTGTTTTTT
TRBJ2-1,TRBV2,-,TRBD1,CASSPGQGGNEQFF,TGTGCCAGCAGTCCGGGACAGGGCGGCAATGAGCAGTTCTTC
TRBJ2-7,TRBV4-2,-,TRBD2,CASSQGLAGGQRYEQYF,TGTGCCAGCAGCCAAGGGCTAGCGGGAGGGCAACGCTACGAGCAGTACTTC
TRBJ2-5,TRBV4-3,-,-,CASSQSVAREGETQYF,TGCGCCAGCAGCCAATCTGTGGCCCGAGAGGGGGAGACCCAGTACTTC
TRBJ2-2,TRBV27,few,TRBD2,CASSLLAGGGELFF,TGTGCCAGCAGTTTACTAGCGGGAGGCGGGGAGCTGTTTTTT
TRBJ2-7,TRBV2,few,-,CASSVFGSTHEQYF,TGTGCCAGCAGTGTCTTTGGGTCTACCCACGAGCAGTACTTC
TRBJ2-3,TRBV18,-,-,CASSRTRGANTDTQYF,TGTGCCAGCTCGCGGACTAGGGGGGCTAACACAGATACGCAGTATTTT
TRBJ1-5,TRBV21-1,-,-,CASSKVEGVSQGNQPQHF,TGTGCCAGCAGCAAAGTTGAAGGGGTCAGTCAAGGCAATCAGCCCCAGCATTTT
TRBJ2-7,TRBV20-1,few,-,CSARDVLQRDF,TGCAGTGCTAGAGATGTACTACAGCGAGACTTC
TRBJ2-7,TRBV27,few,-,CASSQRAAYEQYF,TGTGCCAGCAGTCAGCGGGCGGCCTACGAGCAGTACTTC
TRBJ2-7,TRBV28,few,-,CASSYRYEQYF,TGTGCCAGCAGTTATAGGTACGAGCAGTACTTC
TRBJ2-5,TRBV7-2,few,-,CASSLGGRKETQYF,TGTGCCAGCAGCTTAGGTGGCAGAAAAGAGACCCAGTACTTC
TRBJ2-3,TRBV18,once,TRBD2,CASSPTPRTSGRVGTDTQYF,TGTGCCAGCTCCCCCACTCCTCGGACTAGCGGGAGGGTCGGCACAGATACGCAGTATTTT
TRBJ1-4,TRBV6-5,few,TRBD1,CASSSPGTGEEKLFF,TGTGCCAGCAGTTCGCCCGGGACAGGGGAGGAAAAACTGTTTTTT
TRBJ1-4,TRBV5-1,few,-,CASSLRGPNEKLFF,TGCGCCAGCAGCCTAAGGGGTCCTAATGAAAAACTGTTTTTT
TRBJ1-2,TRBV7-8,-,TRBD1,CASSLARTGLRFYGYTF,TGTGCCAGCAGCTTAGCGCGGACAGGCCTTAGATTCTATGGCTACACCTTC
TRBJ2-6,TRBV28,-,TRBD1,CASSFDRGASGANVLTF,TGTGCCAGCAGTTTCGACAGGGGAGCCTCTGGGGCCAACGTCCTGACTTTC
TRBJ1-1,TRBV5-1,-,-,CASSLPLGNTEAFF,TGCGCCAGCAGCTTGCCTCTTGGGAACACTGAAGCTTTCTTT
TRBJ1-4,TRBV28,-,-,CATKPRQTLEKLFF,TGTGCCACCAAACCCCGGCAAACCCTGGAAAAACTGTTTTTT
TRBJ2-3,TRBV14,-,TRBD2,CASSQPGLAGGTDTQYF,TGTGCCAGCAGCCAACCGGGACTAGCGGGAGGGACAGATACGCAGTATTTT
TRBJ2-1,TRBV27,-,-,CASSFAGPPGEYEQFF,TGTGCCAGCAGTTTTGCGGGACCGCCTGGGGAATATGAGCAGTTCTTC
TRBJ2-1,TRBV6-5,-,-,CASSTTYNEQFF,TGTGCCAGCAGCACGACCTACAATGAGCAGTTCTTC
TRBJ1-1,TRBV7-9,-,-,CASSSMRVSDEAFF,TGTGCCAGCAGCTCGATGAGGGTGAGTGATGAAGCTTTCTTT
TRBJ2-7,TRBV28,-,-,CASSSWTAQYF,TGTGCCAGCAGTTCCTGGACGGCGCAGTACTTC
TRBJ1-2,TRBV19,-,-,CASRLGGRYGYTF,TGTGCCAGTAGGCTCGGGGGACGGTATGGCTACACCTTC
TRBJ1-5,TRBV5-4,few,-,CASSLGGAGNQPQHF,TGTGCCAGCAGCTTAGGTGGGGCGGGGAATCAGCCCCAGCATTTT
TRBJ1-1,TRBV5-1,few,-,CASSLNREANTEAFF,TGCGCCAGCAGCTTGAACAGGGAGGCGAACACTGAAGCTTTCTTT